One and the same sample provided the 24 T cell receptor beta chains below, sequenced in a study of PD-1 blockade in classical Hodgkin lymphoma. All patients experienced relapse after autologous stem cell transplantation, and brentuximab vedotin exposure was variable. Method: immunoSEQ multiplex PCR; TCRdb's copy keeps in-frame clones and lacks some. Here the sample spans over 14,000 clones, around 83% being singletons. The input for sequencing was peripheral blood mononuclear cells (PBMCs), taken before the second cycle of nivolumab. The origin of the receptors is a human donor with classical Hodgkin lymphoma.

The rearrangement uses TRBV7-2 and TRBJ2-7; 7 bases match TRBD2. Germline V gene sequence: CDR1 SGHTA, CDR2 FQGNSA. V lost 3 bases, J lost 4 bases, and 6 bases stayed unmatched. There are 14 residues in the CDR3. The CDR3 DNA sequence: TGTGCCAGCAGCTTGGGGAGGGGCCCGTACGAGCAGTACTTC. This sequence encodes CASSLGRGPYEQYF. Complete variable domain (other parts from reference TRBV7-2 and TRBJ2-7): GAGVSQSPSNKVTEKGKDVELRCDPISGHTALYWYRQSLGQGLEFLIYFQGNSAPDKSGLPSDRFSAERTGGSVSTLTIQRTQQEDSAVYLCASSLGRGPYEQYFGPGTRLTVT.

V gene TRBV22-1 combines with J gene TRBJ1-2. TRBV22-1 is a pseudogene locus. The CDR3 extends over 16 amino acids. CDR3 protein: CPGRRLRARKTYGYTF. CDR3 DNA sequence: TGTCCTGGGAGACGGCTGCGAGCGAGAAAGACCTATGGCTACACCTTC.

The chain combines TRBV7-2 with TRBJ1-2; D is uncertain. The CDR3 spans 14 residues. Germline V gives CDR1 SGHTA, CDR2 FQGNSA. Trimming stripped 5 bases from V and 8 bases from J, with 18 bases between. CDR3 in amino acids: CASSRPGIKEGYTF. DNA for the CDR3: TGTGCCAGCAGCCGACCCGGGATCAAAGAAGGCTACACCTTC.

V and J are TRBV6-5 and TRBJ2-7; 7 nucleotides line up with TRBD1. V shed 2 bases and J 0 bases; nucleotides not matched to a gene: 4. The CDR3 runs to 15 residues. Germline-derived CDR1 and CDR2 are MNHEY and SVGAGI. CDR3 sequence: CASSYGTDPSYEQYF. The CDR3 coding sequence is TGTGCCAGCAGTTACGGGACAGACCCCTCCTACGAGCAGTACTTC.

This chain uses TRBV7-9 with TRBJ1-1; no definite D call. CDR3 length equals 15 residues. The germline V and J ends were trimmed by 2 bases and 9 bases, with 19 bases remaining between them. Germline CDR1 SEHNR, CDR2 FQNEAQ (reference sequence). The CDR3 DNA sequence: TGTGCCAGCAGCTTAACGGATAGGGCCCGAGAAAAAGCTTTCTTT. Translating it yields CASSLTDRAREKAFF.

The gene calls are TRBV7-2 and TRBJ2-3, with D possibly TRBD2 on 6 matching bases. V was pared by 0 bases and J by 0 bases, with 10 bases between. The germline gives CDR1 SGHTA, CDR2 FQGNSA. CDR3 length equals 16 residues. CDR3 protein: CASSLASGTSTDTQYF. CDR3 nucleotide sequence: TGTGCCAGCAGCTTAGCCTCCGGGACTAGCACAGATACGCAGTATTTT.

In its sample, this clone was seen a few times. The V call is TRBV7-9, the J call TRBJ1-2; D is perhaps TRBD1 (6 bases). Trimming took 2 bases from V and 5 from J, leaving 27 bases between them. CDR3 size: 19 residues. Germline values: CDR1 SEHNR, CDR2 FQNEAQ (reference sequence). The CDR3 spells CASSLWYRETYHDTYGYTF. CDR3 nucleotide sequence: TGTGCCAGCAGCTTATGGTACAGGGAGACGTATCACGACACTTATGGCTACACCTTC.

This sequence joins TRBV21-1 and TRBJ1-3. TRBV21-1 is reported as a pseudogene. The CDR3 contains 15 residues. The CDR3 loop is CASTTSIPSGNTIYF. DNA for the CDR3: TGTGCCAGCACGACGAGCATACCCTCTGGAAACACCATATATTTT.

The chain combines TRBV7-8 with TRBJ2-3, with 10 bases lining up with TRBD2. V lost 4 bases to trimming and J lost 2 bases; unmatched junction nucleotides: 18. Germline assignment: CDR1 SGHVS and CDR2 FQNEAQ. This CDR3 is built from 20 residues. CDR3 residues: CASSSKYGDLSGGFTDTQYF. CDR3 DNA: TGTGCCAGCAGCTCAAAGTACGGGGATCTTAGCGGGGGGTTCACAGATACGCAGTATTTT.

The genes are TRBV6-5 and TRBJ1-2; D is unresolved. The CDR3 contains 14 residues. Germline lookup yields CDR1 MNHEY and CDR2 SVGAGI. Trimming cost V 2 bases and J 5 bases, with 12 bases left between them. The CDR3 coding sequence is TGTGCCAGCAGTTACACCTCGGGTTTATATGGCTACACCTTC. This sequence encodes CASSYTSGLYGYTF.

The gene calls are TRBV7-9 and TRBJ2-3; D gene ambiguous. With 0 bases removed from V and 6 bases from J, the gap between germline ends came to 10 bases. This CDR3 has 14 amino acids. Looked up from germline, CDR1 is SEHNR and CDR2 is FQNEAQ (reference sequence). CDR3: CASSLAEFVDTQYF. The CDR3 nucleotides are TGTGCCAGCAGCTTAGCTGAATTCGTGGATACGCAGTATTTT.

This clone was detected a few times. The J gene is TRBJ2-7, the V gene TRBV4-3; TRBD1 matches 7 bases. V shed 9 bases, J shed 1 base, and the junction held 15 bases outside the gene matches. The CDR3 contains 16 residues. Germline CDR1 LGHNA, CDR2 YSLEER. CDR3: CARVRDSPHDSYEQYF. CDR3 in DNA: TGCGCCAGGGTCCGGGACAGCCCCCACGATTCCTACGAGCAGTACTTC.

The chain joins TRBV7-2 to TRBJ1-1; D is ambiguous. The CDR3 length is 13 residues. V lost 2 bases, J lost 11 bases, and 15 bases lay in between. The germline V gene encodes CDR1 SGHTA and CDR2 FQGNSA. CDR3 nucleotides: TGTGCCAGCAGCTTATCCGAGTCAAGCCCCGCTTTCTTT. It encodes CASSLSESSPAFF. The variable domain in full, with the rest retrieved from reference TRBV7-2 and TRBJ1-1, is GAGVSQSPSNKVTEKGKDVELRCDPISGHTALYWYRQSLGQGLEFLIYFQGNSAPDKSGLPSDRFSAERTGGSVSTLTIQRTQQEDSAVYLCASSLSESSPAFFGQGTRLTVV.

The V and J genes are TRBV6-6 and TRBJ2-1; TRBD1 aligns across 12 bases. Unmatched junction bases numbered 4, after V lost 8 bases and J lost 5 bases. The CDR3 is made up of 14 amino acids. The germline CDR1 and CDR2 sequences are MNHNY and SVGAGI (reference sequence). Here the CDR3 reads CASGGDRGHNEQFF. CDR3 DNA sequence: TGTGCCAGCGGGGGGGACAGGGGGCACAATGAGCAGTTCTTC.

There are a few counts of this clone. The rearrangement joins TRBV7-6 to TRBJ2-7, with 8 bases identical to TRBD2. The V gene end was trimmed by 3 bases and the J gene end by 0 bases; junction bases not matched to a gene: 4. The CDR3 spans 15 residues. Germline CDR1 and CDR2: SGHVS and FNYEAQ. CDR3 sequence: CASSFGGGHSYEQYF. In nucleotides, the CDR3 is TGTGCCAGCAGCTTCGGCGGGGGGCACTCCTACGAGCAGTACTTC.

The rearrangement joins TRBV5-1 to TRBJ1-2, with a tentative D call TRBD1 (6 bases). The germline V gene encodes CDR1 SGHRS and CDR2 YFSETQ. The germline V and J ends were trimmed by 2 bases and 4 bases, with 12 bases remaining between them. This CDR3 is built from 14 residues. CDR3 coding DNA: TGCGCCAGCAGCTTAGGGGGTAGGATCTATGGCTACACCTTC. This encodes CASSLGGRIYGYTF.

The CDR3 is CASSLMGTGRNEKLFF. The CDR3 nucleotides read TGTGCCAGCAGCCTGATGGGGACAGGGCGTAATGAAAAACTGTTTTTT. The chain links TRBV7-9 to TRBJ1-4; 9 positions match TRBD1. The length of the CDR3 is 16 residues. The germline gives CDR1 SEHNR, CDR2 FQNEAQ (reference sequence). V lost 5 bases to trimming and J lost 4 bases; unmatched junction nucleotides: 8.

CDR3 in amino acids: CASSYSTTQREQYF. The CDR3 DNA follows: TGTGCCAGCAGTTACTCGACCACCCAGAGAGAGCAGTACTTC. V is TRBV6-5 and J is TRBJ2-7; D ambiguous. In germline, CDR1 is MNHEY, CDR2 SVGAGI. CDR3 size: 14 residues. V was shortened by 0 bases and J by 7 bases, with 13 bases between the two germline ends.

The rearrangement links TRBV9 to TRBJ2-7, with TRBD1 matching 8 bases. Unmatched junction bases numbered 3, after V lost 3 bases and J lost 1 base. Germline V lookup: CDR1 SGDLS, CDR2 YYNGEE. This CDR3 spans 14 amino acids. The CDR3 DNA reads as TGTGCCAGCAGCGCCGGGGACAGGTCCTACGAGCAGTACTTC. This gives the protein CASSAGDRSYEQYF.

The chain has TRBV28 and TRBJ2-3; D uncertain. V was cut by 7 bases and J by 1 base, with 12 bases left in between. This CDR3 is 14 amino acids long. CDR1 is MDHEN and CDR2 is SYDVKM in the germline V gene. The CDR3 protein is CASTVEFGTDTQYF. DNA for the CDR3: TGTGCCAGCACCGTCGAGTTCGGCACAGATACGCAGTATTTT.

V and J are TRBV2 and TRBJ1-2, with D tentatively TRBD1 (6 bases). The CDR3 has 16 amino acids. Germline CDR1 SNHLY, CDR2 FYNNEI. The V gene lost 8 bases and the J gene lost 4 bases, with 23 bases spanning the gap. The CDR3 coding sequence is TGTGCCAGCGGCAACCTTTTAAGGACAGCACTCTATGGCTACACCTTC. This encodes CASGNLLRTALYGYTF.

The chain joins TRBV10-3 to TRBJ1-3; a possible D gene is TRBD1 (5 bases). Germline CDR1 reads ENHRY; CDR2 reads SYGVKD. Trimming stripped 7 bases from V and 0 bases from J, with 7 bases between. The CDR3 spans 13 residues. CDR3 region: CAITGASGNTIYF. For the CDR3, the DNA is TGTGCCATCACCGGGGCCTCTGGAAACACCATATATTTT.

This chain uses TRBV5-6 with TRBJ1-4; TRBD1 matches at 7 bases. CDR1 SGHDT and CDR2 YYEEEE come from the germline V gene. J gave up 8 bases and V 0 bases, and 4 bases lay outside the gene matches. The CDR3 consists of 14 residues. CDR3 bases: TGTGCCAGCAGCTTGGGACAGGGTTCCGAAAAACTGTTTTTT. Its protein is CASSLGQGSEKLFF.

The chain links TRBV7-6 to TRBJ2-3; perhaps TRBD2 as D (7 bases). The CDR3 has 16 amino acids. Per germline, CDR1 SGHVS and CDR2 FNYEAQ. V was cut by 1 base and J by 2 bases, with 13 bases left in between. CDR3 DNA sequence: TGTGCCAGCAGCTTAGTGGGGGGGCTAGCCACAGATACGCAGTATTTT. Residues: CASSLVGGLATDTQYF.